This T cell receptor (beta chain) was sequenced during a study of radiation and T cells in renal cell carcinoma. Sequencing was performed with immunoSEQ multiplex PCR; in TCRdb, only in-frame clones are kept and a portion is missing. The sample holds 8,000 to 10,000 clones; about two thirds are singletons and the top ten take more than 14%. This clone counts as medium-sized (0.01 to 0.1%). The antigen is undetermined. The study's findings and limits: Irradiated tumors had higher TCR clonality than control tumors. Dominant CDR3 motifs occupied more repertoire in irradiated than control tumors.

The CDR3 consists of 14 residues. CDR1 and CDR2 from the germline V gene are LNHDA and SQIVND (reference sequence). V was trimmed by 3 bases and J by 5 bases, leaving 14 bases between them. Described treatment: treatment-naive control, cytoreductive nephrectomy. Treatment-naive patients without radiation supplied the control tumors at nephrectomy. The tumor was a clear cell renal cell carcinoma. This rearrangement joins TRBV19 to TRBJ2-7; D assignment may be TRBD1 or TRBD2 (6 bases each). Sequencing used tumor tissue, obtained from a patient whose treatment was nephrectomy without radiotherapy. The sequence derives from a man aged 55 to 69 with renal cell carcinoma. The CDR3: CASSMGAGSNEQYF. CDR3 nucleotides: TGTGCCAGTAGTATGGGGGCGGGATCAAACGAGCAGTACTTC. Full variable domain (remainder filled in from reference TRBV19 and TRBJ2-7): DGGITQSPKYLFRKEGQNVTLSCEQNLNHDAMYWYRQDPGQGLRLIYYSQIVNDFQKGDIAEGYSVSREKKESFPLTVTSAQKNPTAFYLCASSMGAGSNEQYFGPGTRLTVT.